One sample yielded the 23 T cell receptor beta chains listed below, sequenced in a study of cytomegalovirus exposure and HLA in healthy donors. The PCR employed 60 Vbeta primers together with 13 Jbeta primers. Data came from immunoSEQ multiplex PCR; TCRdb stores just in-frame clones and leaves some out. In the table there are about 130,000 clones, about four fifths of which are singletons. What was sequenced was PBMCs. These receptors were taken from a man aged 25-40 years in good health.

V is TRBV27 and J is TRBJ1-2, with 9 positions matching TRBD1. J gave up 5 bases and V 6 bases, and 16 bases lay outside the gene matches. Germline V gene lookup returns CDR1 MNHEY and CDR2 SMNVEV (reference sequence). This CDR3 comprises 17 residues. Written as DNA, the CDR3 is TGTGCCAGCAGAGTTTATGCCACGACAGGGGGAATATATGGCTACACCTTC. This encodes CASRVYATTGGIYGYTF.

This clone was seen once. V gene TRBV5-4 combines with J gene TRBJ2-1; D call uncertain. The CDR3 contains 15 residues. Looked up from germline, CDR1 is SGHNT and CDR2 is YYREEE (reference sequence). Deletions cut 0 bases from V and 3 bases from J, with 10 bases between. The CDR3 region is CASSLDLAVYNEQFF. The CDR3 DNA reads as TGTGCCAGCAGCTTGGATCTTGCGGTCTACAATGAGCAGTTCTTC.

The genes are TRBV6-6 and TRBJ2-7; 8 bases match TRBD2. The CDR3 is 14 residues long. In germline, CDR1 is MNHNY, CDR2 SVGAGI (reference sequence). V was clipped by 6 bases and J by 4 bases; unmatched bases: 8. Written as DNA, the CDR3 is TGTGCCAGCAGCAACGGGACTAGGATATACGAGCAGTACTTC. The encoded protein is CASSNGTRIYEQYF.

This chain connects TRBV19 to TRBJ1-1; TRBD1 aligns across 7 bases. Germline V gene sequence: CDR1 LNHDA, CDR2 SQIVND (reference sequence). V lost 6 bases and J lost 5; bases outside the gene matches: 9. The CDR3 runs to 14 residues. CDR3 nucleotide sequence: TGTGCCAGTAGAAAACAGGGGAGAGGGACTGAAGCTTTCTTT. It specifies CASRKQGRGTEAFF.

CDR3 protein: CASSLVPGIGELFF. The CDR3 coding sequence is TGTGCCAGCAGCTTAGTGCCGGGGATCGGGGAGCTGTTTTTT. The V gene is TRBV7-2, the J gene TRBJ2-2, with a weak D call TRBD2 (5 bases). Germline V gives CDR1 SGHTA, CDR2 FQGNSA. The CDR3 has 14 residues. V lost 1 base, J lost 7 bases, and 10 bases lay in between. The complete variable domain, with remaining parts taken from reference TRBV7-2 and TRBJ2-2, reads GAGVSQSPSNKVTEKGKDVELRCDPISGHTALYWYRQSLGQGLEFLIYFQGNSAPDKSGLPSDRFSAERTGGSVSTLTIQRTQQEDSAVYLCASSLVPGIGELFFGEGSRLTVL.

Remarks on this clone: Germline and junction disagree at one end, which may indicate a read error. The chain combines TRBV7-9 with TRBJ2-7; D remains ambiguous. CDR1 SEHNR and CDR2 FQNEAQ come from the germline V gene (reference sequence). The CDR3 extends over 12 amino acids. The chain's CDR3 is CSSSLFNYEQYF. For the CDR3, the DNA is TGTTCCAGCAGCTTATTTAACTACGAGCAGTACTTC. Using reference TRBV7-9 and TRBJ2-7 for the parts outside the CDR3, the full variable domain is DTGVSQNPRHKITKRGQNVTFRCDPISEHNRLYWYRQTLGQGPEFLTYFQNEAQLEKSRLLSDRFSAERPKGSFSTLEIQRTEQGDSAMYLCSSSLFNYEQYFGPGTRLTVT.

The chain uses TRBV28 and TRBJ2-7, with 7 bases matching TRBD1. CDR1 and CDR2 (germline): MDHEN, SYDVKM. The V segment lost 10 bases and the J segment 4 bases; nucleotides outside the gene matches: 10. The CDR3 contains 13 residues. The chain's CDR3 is CATGPGGVYEQYF. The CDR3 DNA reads TGTGCCACCGGACCAGGGGGAGTTTACGAGCAGTACTTC.

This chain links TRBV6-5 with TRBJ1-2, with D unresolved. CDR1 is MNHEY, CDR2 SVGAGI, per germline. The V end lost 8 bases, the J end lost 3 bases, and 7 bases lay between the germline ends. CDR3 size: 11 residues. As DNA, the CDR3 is TGTGCCAGCGTCGGTGACTATGGCTACACCTTC. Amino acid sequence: CASVGDYGYTF.

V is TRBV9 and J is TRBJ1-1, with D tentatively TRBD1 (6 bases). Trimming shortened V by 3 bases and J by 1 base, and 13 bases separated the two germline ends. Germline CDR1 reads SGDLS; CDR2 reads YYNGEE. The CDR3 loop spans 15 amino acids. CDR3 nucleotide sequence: TGTGCCAGCAGCGCGCCTTCGACAGGGAACACTGAAGCTTTCTTT. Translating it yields CASSAPSTGNTEAFF. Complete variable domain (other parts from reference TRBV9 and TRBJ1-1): DSGVTQTPKHLITATGQRVTLRCSPRSGDLSVYWYQQSLDQGLQFLIQYYNGEERAKGNILERFSAQQFPDLHSELNLSSLELGDSALYFCASSAPSTGNTEAFFGQGTRLTVV.

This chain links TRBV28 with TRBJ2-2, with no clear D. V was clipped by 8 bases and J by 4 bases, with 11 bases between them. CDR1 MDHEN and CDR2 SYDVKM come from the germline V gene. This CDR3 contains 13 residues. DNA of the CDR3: TGTGCCAGCGAGAGCACCCCCACCGGGGAGCTGTTTTTT. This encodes CASESTPTGELFF.

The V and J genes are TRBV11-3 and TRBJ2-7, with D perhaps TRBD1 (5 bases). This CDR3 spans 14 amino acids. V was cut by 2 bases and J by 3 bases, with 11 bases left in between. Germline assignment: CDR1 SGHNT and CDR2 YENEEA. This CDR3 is CASSLNRQNYEQYF. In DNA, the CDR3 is TGTGCCAGCAGCTTAAACAGGCAAAACTACGAGCAGTACTTC.

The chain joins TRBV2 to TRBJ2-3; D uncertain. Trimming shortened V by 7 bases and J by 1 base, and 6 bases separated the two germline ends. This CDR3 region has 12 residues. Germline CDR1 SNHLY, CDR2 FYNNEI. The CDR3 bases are TGTGCCAGCAATCCCGGCACAGATACGCAGTATTTT. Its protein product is CASNPGTDTQYF. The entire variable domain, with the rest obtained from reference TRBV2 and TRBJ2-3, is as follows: EPEVTQTPSHQVTQMGQEVILRCVPISNHLYFYWYRQILGQKVEFLVSFYNNEISEKSEIFDDQFSVERPDGSNFTLKIRSTKLEDSAMYFCASNPGTDTQYFGPGTRLTVL.

The CDR3 sequence: CASSMGQRLEKLFF. The CDR3 region has the DNA TGTGCCAGTAGTATGGGACAGAGACTCGAAAAACTGTTTTTT. The genes are TRBV19 and TRBJ1-4; 7 bases map to TRBD1. The CDR3 covers 14 residues. V gave up 3 bases and J gave up 8 bases; unmatched junction bases: 6. The V gene's germline CDR1 is LNHDA and CDR2 SQIVND (reference sequence). Filled out from reference TRBV19 and TRBJ1-4, the complete variable domain reads DGGITQSPKYLFRKEGQNVTLSCEQNLNHDAMYWYRQDPGQGLRLIYYSQIVNDFQKGDIAEGYSVSREKKESFPLTVTSAQKNPTAFYLCASSMGQRLEKLFFGSGTQLSVL.

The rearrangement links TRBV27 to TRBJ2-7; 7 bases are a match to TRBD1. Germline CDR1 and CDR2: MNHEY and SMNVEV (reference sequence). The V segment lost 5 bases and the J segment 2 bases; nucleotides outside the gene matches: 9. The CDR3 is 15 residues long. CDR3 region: CASSTGQVGTYEQYF. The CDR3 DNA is TGTGCCAGCAGTACAGGACAGGTTGGGACCTACGAGCAGTACTTC.

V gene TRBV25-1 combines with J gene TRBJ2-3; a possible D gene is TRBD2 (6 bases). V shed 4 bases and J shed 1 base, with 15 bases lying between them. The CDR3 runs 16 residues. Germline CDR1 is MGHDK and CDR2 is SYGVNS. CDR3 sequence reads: CASSGGVGSGTDTQYF. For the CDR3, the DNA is TGTGCCAGCAGTGGGGGGGTTGGTAGCGGCACAGATACGCAGTATTTT. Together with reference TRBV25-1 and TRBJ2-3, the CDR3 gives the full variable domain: EADIYQTPRYLVIGTGKKITLECSQTMGHDKMYWYQQDPGMELHLIHYSYGVNSTEKGDLSSESTVSRIRTEHFPLTLESARPSHTSQYLCASSGGVGSGTDTQYFGPGTRLTVL.

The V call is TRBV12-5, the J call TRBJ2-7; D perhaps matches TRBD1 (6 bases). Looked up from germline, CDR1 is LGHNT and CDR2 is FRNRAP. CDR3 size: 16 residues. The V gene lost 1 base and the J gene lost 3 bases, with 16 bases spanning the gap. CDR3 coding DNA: TGTGCTAGTGGTTTGGGGACAGCCGGGGTGGGCTACGAGCAGTACTTC. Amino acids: CASGLGTAGVGYEQYF.

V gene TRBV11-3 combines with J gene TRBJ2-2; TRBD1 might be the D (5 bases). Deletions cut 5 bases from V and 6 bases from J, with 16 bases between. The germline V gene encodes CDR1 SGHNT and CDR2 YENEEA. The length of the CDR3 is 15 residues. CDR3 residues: CASSPPRAVAGELFF. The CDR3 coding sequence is TGTGCCAGCAGCCCACCCAGGGCGGTGGCCGGGGAGCTGTTTTTT.

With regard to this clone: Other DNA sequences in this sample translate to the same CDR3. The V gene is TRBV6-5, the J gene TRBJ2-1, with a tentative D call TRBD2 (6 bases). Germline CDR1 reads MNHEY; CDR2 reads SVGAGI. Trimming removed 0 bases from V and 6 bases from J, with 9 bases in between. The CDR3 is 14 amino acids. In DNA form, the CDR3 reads TGTGCCAGCAGTTACTCCGGGACTCCCAATGAGCAGTTCTTC. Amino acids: CASSYSGTPNEQFF.

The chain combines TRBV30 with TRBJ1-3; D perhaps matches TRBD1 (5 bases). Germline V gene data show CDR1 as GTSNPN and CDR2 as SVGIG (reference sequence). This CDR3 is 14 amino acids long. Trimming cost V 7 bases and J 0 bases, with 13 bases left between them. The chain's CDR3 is CASIRGGSGNTIYF. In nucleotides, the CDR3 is TGTGCCTCCATTCGCGGGGGCTCTGGAAACACCATATATTTT.

CDR3 nucleotides: TGTGCCAGCAGTGAACAACAGCTCTTATCCACAGATACGCAGTATTTT. Translating gives CASSEQQLLSTDTQYF. V gene TRBV2 combines with J gene TRBJ2-3; D is ambiguous. The CDR3 extends over 16 amino acids. CDR1 is SNHLY and CDR2 is FYNNEI in the germline V gene. Trimming stripped 2 bases from V and 2 bases from J, with 14 bases between.

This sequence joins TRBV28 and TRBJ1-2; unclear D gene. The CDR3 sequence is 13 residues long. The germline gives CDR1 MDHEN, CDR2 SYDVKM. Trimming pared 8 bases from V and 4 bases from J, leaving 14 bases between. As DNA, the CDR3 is TGTGCCAGCGAAATCTCGTCGGGCTATGGCTACACCTTC. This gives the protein CASEISSGYGYTF.

The CDR3 is CASSPIQGRRVNEKLFF. Written as DNA, the CDR3 is TGTGCCAGCTCACCAATTCAGGGGCGCCGCGTTAATGAAAAACTGTTTTTT. This sequence joins TRBV18 and TRBJ1-4; weak D call: TRBD1 (6 bases). Trimming stripped 2 bases from V and 4 bases from J, with 17 bases between. The germline CDR1 and CDR2 sequences are KGHSH and LQKENI. The CDR3 length is 17 residues.

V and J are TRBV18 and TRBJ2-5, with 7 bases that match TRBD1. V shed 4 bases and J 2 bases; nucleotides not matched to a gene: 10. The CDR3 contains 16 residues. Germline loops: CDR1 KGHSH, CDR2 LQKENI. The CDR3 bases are TGTGCCAGCTCACGCGCCCGACAGGGCCGTCAAGAGACCCAGTACTTC. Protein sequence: CASSRARQGRQETQYF.